One sample yielded the 8 T cell receptor beta chains listed below, sequenced in a study of regulatory T cells in long-lasting Graves disease. Through Arm-PCR of CDR3 regions and iRepertoire HTBI primers, TCR beta libraries were built. One entry per CDR3 protein, called by TCRdb with MiXCR from the multiplex PCR reads. This sample has hundreds of thousands of distinct CDR3 sequences, with 20% to 25% found just once. Time point reported: persistent/refractory GD, antithyroid drugs over 5 years with positive TRAb. PBMCs provided the RNA from which the TCR library was made. The sample in question was peripheral blood mononuclear cells (PBMCs), obtained when the disease was refractory, from a patient treated with antithyroid drugs. The receptors here all came from a female donor with Graves disease.

This clonotype was counted a few times. V and J are TRBV27 and TRBJ2-1, with 14 bases matching TRBD2. Looked up from germline, CDR1 is MNHEY and CDR2 is SMNVEV (reference sequence). The junction had 14 bases not matched to a gene; V was cut back by 5 bases and J by 5 bases. This CDR3 has 19 amino acids. CDR3 residues: CASSPGLAGGPKPDNEQFF. As DNA, the CDR3 is TGTGCCAGCAGTCCAGGACTAGCGGGAGGCCCAAAGCCAGACAATGAGCAGTTCTTC.

The chain has TRBV7-8 and TRBJ2-2, with D unresolved. CDR1 SGHVS and CDR2 FQNEAQ come from the germline V gene. V lost 4 bases and J lost 3, with 12 bases in between. This CDR3 has 15 amino acids. CDR3 sequence reads: CASSSYSRHTGELFF. The DNA of the CDR3 is TGTGCCAGCAGCTCCTACTCAAGGCACACCGGGGAGCTGTTTTTT. Full variable domain (rest looked up from reference TRBV7-8 and TRBJ2-2): GAGVSQSPRYKVAKRGQDVALRCDPISGHVSLFWYQQALGQGPEFLTYFQNEAQLDKSGLPSDRFFAERPEGSVSTLKIQRTQQEDSAVYLCASSSYSRHTGELFFGEGSRLTVL.

Details on this clonotype: It may be a read error: a sequence one base away is much more abundant. The chain has TRBV7-2 and TRBJ2-7; TRBD1 matches 8 bases. This CDR3 is built from 15 residues. Germline CDR1 SGHTA, CDR2 FQGNSA. In DNA, the CDR3 is TGTGCCAGCAGCACGCCTGACAGGGGTCGCGACGAGAAGTACTTC. It yields the protein CASSTPDRGRDEKYF.

The sample holds one count of this clonotype. The rearrangement joins TRBV4-1 to TRBJ2-7; 7 bases match TRBD1. The germline V gene has CDR1 MGHRA and CDR2 YSYEKL. This CDR3 spans 15 amino acids. The trim removed 5 bases at V and 3 bases at J, leaving 10 bases unmatched. As DNA, the CDR3 is TGCGCCAGCAGCTTATACAGGGGTCAAGACTACGAGCAGTACTTC. It codes for CASSLYRGQDYEQYF.

The chain uses TRBV6-1 and TRBJ2-5; the D gene could be TRBD1 or TRBD2 (7 bases each). This CDR3 spans 16 amino acids. CDR1 is MNHNS, CDR2 SASEGT, per germline. The V gene lost 6 bases and the J gene lost 9 bases, with 26 bases spanning the gap. CDR3 residues: CASRGGGTGEGGSQYF. Written as DNA, the CDR3 is TGTGCCAGCAGGGGGGGAGGTACAGGGGAGGGGGGATCCCAGTACTTC.

At least ten counts were recorded for this clonotype. The chain combines TRBV6-2 or TRBV6-3 with TRBJ2-2, with 10 bases aligning to TRBD2. The CDR3 spans 16 residues. Germline lookup yields CDR1 MNHEY and CDR2 SVGEGT. V shed 7 bases and J 4 bases; nucleotides not matched to a gene: 9. CDR3 DNA: TGTGCCAGCACCACACGACTAGCGGGCGCCACCGGGGAGCTGTTTTTT. It codes for CASTTRLAGATGELFF.

This rearrangement joins TRBV30 to TRBJ1-2; a weak D match, TRBD1 (6 bases). The germline CDR1 and CDR2 sequences are GTSNPN and SVGIG (reference sequence). This CDR3 is built from 13 residues. V shed 5 bases and J shed 8 bases, with 18 bases lying between them. CDR3 in amino acids: CAWRDINPRGYTF. In nucleotides, the CDR3 is TGTGCCTGGCGGGACATAAACCCACGGGGCTACACCTTC.

In this sample, this clonotype turned up many times. V usage is TRBV7-6 and J usage is TRBJ2-2; TRBD2 agrees at 7 bases. The CDR3 loop spans 15 amino acids. Germline loops: CDR1 SGHVS, CDR2 FNYEAQ. Losses at the gene ends were 4 bases for V and 3 bases for J; bases not matched to a gene: 5. CDR3 DNA: TGTGCCAGCAGCTCGTGGGAGGGTCACACCGGGGAGCTGTTTTTT. It codes for CASSSWEGHTGELFF.